This T cell receptor beta chain was captured in a study of blood T cell repertoires in COVID-19. On the study more broadly: Sample material is recorded as cDNA or gDNA derived from T cells, B-cell-depleted T cells, or PBMCs.

TCRdb's copy holds only in-frame clones and misses some; the assay was immunoSEQ multiplex PCR. The sample records about 49,000 clones, about 89% being singletons. The J segment lost 6 bases and the V segment lost 3 bases, leaving 1 base of the junction unmatched. The CDR3 sequence is 11 residues long. Germline V gene data show CDR1 as GTSNPN and CDR2 as SVGIG (reference sequence). The J gene is TRBJ2-5, the V gene TRBV30; 7 positions agree with TRBD1. This TCR was sampled from a woman aged 80 or over with COVID-19, enrolled during active disease. Input material: peripheral blood. CDR3: CAWRTGKTQYF. In DNA form, the CDR3 reads TGTGCCTGGAGGACAGGGAAGACCCAGTACTTC.